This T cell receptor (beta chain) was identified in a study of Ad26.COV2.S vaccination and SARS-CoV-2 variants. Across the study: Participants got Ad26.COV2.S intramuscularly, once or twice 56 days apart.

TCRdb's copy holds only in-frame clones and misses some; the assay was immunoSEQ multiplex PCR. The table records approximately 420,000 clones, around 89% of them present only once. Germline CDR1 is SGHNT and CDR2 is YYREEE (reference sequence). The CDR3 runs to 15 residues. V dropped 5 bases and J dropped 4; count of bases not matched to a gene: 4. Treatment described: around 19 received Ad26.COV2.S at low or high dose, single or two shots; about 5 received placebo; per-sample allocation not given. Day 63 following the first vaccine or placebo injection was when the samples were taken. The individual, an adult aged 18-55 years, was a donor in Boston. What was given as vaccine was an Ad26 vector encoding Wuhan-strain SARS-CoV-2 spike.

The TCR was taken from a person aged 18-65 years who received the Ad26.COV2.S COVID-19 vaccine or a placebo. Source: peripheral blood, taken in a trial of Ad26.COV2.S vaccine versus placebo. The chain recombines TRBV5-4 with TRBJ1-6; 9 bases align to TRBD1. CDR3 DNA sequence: TGTGCCAGCAGGGGGGGACAGGGATATAATTCACCCCTCCACTTT. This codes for CASRGGQGYNSPLHF.